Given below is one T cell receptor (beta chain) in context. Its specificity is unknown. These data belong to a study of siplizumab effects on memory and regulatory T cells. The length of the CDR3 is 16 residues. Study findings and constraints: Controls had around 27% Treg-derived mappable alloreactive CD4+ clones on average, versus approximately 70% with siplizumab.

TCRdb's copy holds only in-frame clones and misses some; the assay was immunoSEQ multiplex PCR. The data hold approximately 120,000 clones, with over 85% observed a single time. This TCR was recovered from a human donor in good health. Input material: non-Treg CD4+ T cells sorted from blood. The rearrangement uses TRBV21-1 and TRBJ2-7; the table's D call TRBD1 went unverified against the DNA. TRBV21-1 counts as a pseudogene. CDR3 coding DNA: TGTGCCAGCAGCAAATGGAACAGGGGCAAATGCTACGAGCAGTACTTC. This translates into CASSKWNRGKCYEQYF.